Below are 18 T cell receptor beta chains sequenced from a single sample in a study of blood T cell repertoires in COVID-19. TCRdb keeps only in-frame clones here, not all; method: immunoSEQ multiplex PCR. This table holds 40,000 to 50,000 clones, 90% found once. The sequencing input was peripheral blood. All receptors derive from a human donor in a cohort sampled during active COVID-19.

This chain links TRBV18 with TRBJ1-1, with unresolved D. V gave up 3 bases and J gave up 0 bases, with 11 bases separating them. Per germline, CDR1 KGHSH and CDR2 LQKENI. The CDR3 is 15 residues long. CDR3 sequence reads: CASSPNRLVNTEAFF. In nucleotides, the CDR3 is TGTGCCAGCTCACCGAATCGGTTGGTGAACACTGAAGCTTTCTTT.

About this clone: Other nucleotide sequences from this sample produce the same CDR3. V and J are TRBV6-5 and TRBJ1-5; D not resolved. With 3 bases removed from V and 5 bases from J, the gap between germline ends came to 8 bases. This CDR3 has 13 amino acids. Germline V gene data show CDR1 as MNHEY and CDR2 as SVGAGI. Here the CDR3 reads CASSYGRDQPQHF. For the CDR3, the DNA is TGTGCCAGCAGTTATGGGAGGGATCAGCCCCAGCATTTT.

J is TRBJ2-7 and V is TRBV6-1; 10 bases are a match to TRBD2. V lost 3 bases to trimming and J lost 2 bases; unmatched junction nucleotides: 10. Germline-derived CDR1 and CDR2 are MNHNS and SASEGT. CDR3 size: 17 residues. CDR3 sequence (DNA): TGTGCCAGCAGTGAGGGAGCTAGCGGGGGCCCTCCCTACGAGCAGTACGTC. This codes for CASSEGASGGPPYEQYV.

This clone turned up a few times. The chain recombines TRBV7-3 with TRBJ2-2, with 7 bases identical to TRBD1. Germline CDR1 SGHTA, CDR2 FQGTGA. This CDR3 contains 14 residues. V shed 4 bases and J 6 bases; nucleotides not matched to a gene: 5. The CDR3 DNA follows: TGTGCCAGCAGCTCCGACAGGGTGTCCGGGGAGCTGTTTTTT. Translated, it gives CASSSDRVSGELFF.

This CDR3 is CASSLGGQGGNSPLHF. Here the CDR3 DNA reads TGTGCCAGCAGCTTGGGGGGACAGGGCGGTAATTCACCCCTCCACTTT. The chain couples TRBV5-4 to TRBJ1-6, with 9 bases fitting TRBD1. Germline V gene sequence: CDR1 SGHNT, CDR2 YYREEE (reference sequence). Trimming at V came to 0 bases and at J to 6 bases, leaving 4 bases not matched to a gene. The CDR3 has 16 residues.

J is TRBJ2-7 and V is TRBV9, with D perhaps TRBD1 (6 bases). Trimming removed 3 bases from V and 2 bases from J, with 15 bases in between. This CDR3 is built from 15 residues. CDR1 is SGDLS, CDR2 YYNGEE, per germline. CDR3 sequence (DNA): TGTGCCAGCAGCGCGGAACAGGGTTTGGCCTACGAGCAGTACTTC. Protein sequence: CASSAEQGLAYEQYF.

This clone was found a few times. The chain has TRBV19 and TRBJ2-7; D unresolved. Germline values: CDR1 LNHDA, CDR2 SQIVND (reference sequence). The CDR3 totals 16 residues. The V gene lost 2 bases and the J gene lost 7 bases, with 21 bases spanning the gap. CDR3: CASSINLAAQSREQYF. CDR3 nucleotides: TGTGCCAGTAGTATAAACCTTGCAGCGCAATCGCGGGAGCAGTACTTC.

The sample holds one count of this clone. The chain couples TRBV30 to TRBJ2-7; D perhaps matches TRBD2 (6 bases). The germline CDR1 and CDR2 sequences are GTSNPN and SVGIG (reference sequence). V lost 0 bases to trimming and J lost 6 bases, with 12 bases between them. This CDR3 comprises 13 residues. CDR3: CAWSVRRDGEQYF. The CDR3 DNA is TGTGCCTGGAGTGTACGGCGGGATGGCGAGCAGTACTTC.

The chain couples TRBV5-4 to TRBJ2-5; no definite D call. CDR1 and CDR2 from the germline V gene are SGHNT and YYREEE (reference sequence). The germline V and J ends were trimmed by 4 bases and 0 bases, with 4 bases remaining between them. This CDR3 spans 12 amino acids. CDR3 coding DNA: TGTGCCAGCAGCGAGTACCAAGAGACCCAGTACTTC. As protein: CASSEYQETQYF.

The chain couples TRBV6-1 to TRBJ2-7, with a tentative D call TRBD2 (5 bases). CDR3 length equals 14 residues. CDR1 MNHNS and CDR2 SASEGT come from the germline V gene. The V end was cut by 1 base, the J end by 0 bases, with 7 bases between. The chain's CDR3 is CASSEVGSSYEQYF. The CDR3 DNA reads as TGTGCCAGCAGTGAAGTTGGGAGCTCCTACGAGCAGTACTTC.

The chain has TRBV19 and TRBJ2-7; the match to TRBD1 covers 7 bases. The CDR3 is made up of 15 amino acids. Trimming took 4 bases from V and 0 from J; bases not matched to a gene: 6. Germline V lookup: CDR1 LNHDA, CDR2 SQIVND (reference sequence). The DNA of the CDR3 is TGTGCCAGTAGTAGTTTGACAGGGAGCTCCTACGAGCAGTACGTC. Its protein product is CASSSLTGSSYEQYV.

V is TRBV5-1 and J is TRBJ2-1; 7 bases are a match to TRBD2. Germline CDR1 and CDR2: SGHRS and YFSETQ. There are 16 residues in the CDR3. Trimming cost V 0 bases and J 2 bases; bases outside gene matches: 5. The CDR3 sequence: CASSLEASGAYNEQFF. CDR3 nucleotides: TGCGCCAGCAGCTTGGAGGCTAGCGGAGCCTACAATGAGCAGTTCTTC.

This chain links TRBV25-1 with TRBJ1-1, with a weak D call TRBD1 (5 bases). CDR3 length: 15 residues. V dropped 5 bases and J dropped 7 bases, with 20 bases sitting between them. The germline CDR1 and CDR2 sequences are MGHDK and SYGVNS. CDR3 sequence: CASSPAGLLRVEAFF. For the CDR3, the DNA is TGTGCCAGCAGTCCCGCAGGCCTCCTCAGGGTTGAAGCTTTCTTT.

Concerning this clone: Other DNA sequences in this specimen translate into the identical CDR3. V gene TRBV30 combines with J gene TRBJ2-5, with D possibly TRBD1 on 8 matching bases. Between the trimmed V and J ends, which lost 4 bases and 4 bases, there was a span of 19 bases. This CDR3 has 15 residues. CDR1 and CDR2 from the germline V gene are GTSNPN and SVGIG (reference sequence). The CDR3 spells CAWTNGQGGGETQYF. DNA for the CDR3: TGTGCCTGGACTAACGGACAGGGAGGGGGAGAGACCCAGTACTTC.

The chain has TRBV18 and TRBJ2-3; D gene uncertain. Per germline, CDR1 KGHSH and CDR2 LQKENI. The CDR3 is 14 residues long. V dropped 3 bases and J dropped 0 bases, with 7 bases sitting between them. As DNA, the CDR3 is TGTGCCAGCTCACCCAGGATTAGCACAGATACGCAGTATTTT. Protein sequence: CASSPRISTDTQYF.

The genes are TRBV6-5 and TRBJ1-1; D perhaps matches TRBD1 (6 bases). This CDR3 is 14 amino acids long. The V end was cut by 6 bases, the J end by 2 bases, with 13 bases between. The germline gives CDR1 MNHEY, CDR2 SVGAGI. The CDR3 spells CASRLQGRNTEAFF. The CDR3 DNA reads TGTGCCAGCAGATTACAGGGTCGCAACACTGAAGCTTTCTTT.

The chain combines TRBV9 with TRBJ2-1; D possibly corresponds to TRBD1 (6 bases). The V end lost 8 bases, the J end lost 3 bases, and 15 bases lay between the germline ends. The CDR3 is 14 amino acids. The V gene's germline CDR1 is SGDLS and CDR2 YYNGEE. The CDR3 protein is CASNRETGYNEQFF. CDR3 in DNA: TGTGCCAGTAACAGGGAGACCGGCTACAATGAGCAGTTCTTC.

This chain joins TRBV5-5 and TRBJ1-5, with D tentatively TRBD1 (6 bases). In germline, CDR1 is SGHKS, CDR2 YYEKEE (reference sequence). The CDR3 consists of 15 residues. V was pared by 5 bases and J by 3 bases, with 15 bases between. The CDR3 DNA reads TGTGCCAGCAGTCCGTTGACAGGCGACAATCAGCCCCAGCATTTT. Amino acid sequence: CASSPLTGDNQPQHF.